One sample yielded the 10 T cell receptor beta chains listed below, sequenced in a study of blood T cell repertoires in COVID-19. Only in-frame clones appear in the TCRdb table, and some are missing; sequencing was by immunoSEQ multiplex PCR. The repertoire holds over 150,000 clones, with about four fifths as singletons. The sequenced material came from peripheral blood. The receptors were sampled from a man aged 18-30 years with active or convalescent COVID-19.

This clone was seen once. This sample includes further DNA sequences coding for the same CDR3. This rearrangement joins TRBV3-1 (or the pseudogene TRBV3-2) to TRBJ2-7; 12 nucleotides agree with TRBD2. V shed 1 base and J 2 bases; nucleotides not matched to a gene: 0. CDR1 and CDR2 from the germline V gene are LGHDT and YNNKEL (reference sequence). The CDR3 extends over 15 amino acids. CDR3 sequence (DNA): TGTGCCAGCAGCCAAGGACTAGCGGGGGCCTACGAGCAGTACTTC. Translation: CASSQGLAGAYEQYF.

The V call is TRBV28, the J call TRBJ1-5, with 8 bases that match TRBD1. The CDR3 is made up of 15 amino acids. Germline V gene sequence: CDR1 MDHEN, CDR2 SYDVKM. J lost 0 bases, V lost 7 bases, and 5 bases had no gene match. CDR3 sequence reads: CASITQGDSNQPQHF. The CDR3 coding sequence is TGTGCCAGCATCACACAGGGGGATAGCAATCAGCCCCAGCATTTT.

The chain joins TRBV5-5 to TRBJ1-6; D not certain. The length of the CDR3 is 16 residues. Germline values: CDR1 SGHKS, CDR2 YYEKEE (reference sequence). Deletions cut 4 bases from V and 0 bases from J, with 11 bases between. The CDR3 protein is CASSTGDSSYNSPLHF. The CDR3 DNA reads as TGTGCCAGCAGCACCGGGGATAGCTCCTATAATTCACCCCTCCACTTT. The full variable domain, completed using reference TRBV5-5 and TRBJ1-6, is DAGVTQSPTHLIKTRGQQVTLRCSPISGHKSVSWYQQVLGQGPQFIFQYYEKEERGRGNFPDRFSARQFPNYSSELNVNALLLGDSALYLCASSTGDSSYNSPLHFGNGTRLTVT.

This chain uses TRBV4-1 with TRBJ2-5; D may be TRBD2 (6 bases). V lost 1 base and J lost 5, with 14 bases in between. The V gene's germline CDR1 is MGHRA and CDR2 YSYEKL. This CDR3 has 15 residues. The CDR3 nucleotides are TGCGCCAGCAGCCAAGCTTCCTGGGCGGGGGAGACCCAGTACTTC. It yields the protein CASSQASWAGETQYF.

The CDR3 DNA reads as TGTGCCAGCAGTTCCTACCAGGGGCGCTATGGCTACACCTTC. Translation gives CASSSYQGRYGYTF. The J gene is TRBJ1-2, the V gene TRBV27, with D maybe TRBD1 (6 bases). The CDR3 length is 14 residues. Germline V gene sequence: CDR1 MNHEY, CDR2 SMNVEV (reference sequence). Trimming left V 4 bases short and J 4 bases short, with 13 bases between.

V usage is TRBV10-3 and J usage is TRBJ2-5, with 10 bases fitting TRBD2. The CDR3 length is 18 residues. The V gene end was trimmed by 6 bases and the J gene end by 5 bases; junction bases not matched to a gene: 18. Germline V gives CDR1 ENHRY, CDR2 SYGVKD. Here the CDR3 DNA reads TGTGCCATCAGAGAGAAGATAGCGGGAGGTCATTTCGGTGAGACCCAGTACTTC. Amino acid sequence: CAIREKIAGGHFGETQYF.

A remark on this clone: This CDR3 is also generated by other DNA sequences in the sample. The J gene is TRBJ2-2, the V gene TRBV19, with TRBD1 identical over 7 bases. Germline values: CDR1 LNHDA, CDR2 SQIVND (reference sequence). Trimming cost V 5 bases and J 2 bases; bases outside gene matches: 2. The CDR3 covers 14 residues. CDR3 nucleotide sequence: TGTGCCAGTAGTGGGACAGCTAACACCGGGGAGCTGTTTTTT. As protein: CASSGTANTGELFF.

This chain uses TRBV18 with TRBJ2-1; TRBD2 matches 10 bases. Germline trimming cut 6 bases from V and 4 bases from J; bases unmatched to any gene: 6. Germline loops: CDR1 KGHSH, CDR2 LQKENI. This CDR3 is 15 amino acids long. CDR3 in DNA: TGTGCCAGCTCCCAGCGGACTAGCGGTTACAATGAGCAGTTCTTC. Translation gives CASSQRTSGYNEQFF.

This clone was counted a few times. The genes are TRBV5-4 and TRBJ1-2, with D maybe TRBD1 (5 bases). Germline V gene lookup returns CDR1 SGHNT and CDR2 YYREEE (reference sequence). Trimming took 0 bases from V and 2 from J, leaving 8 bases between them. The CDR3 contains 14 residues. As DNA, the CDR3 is TGTGCCAGCAGCTTGGAAGGGGTAAACTATGGCTACACCTTC. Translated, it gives CASSLEGVNYGYTF.

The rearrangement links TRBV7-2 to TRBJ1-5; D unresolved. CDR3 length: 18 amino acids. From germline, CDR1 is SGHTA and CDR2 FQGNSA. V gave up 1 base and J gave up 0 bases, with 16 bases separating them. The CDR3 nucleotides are TGTGCCAGCAGCTTAGATGGGCAGGCGATAAATAGCAATCAGCCCCAGCATTTT. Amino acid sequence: CASSLDGQAINSNQPQHF.